This entry features one T cell receptor beta chain sequence. Antigen unknown. This record comes from a study of T cell responses to AZD1222 COVID-19 vaccine. Between the trimmed V and J ends, which lost 7 bases and 3 bases, there was a span of 12 bases. Germline V lookup: CDR1 LNHDA, CDR2 SQIVND (reference sequence). This CDR3 has 13 amino acids. Study-wide points: Sampled repertoires all dated from after the peak T cell response.

Method: immunoSEQ multiplex PCR; TCRdb's copy keeps in-frame clones and lacks some. The data show about 200,000 clones, more than 80% seen once. The sequence derives from an adult who received the MenACWY meningococcal vaccine as a control. The chain has TRBV19 and TRBJ1-1; tentative D call: TRBD1 (5 bases). This specimen consisted of peripheral blood, obtained 28 days after the second dose of the MenACWY control vaccine. The CDR3 loop reads CASMGRVHTEAFF. DNA of the CDR3: TGTGCCAGTATGGGACGAGTCCACACTGAAGCTTTCTTT.